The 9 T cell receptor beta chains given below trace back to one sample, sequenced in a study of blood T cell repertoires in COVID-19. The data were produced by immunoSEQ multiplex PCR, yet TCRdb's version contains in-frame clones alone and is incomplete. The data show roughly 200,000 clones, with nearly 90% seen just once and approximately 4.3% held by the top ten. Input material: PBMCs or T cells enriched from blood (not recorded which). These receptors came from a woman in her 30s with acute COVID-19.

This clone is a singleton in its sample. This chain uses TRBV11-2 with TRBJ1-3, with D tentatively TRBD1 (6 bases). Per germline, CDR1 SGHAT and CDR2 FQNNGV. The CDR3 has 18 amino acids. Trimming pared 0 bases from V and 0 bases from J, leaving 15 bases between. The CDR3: CASSLERQGIASGNTIYF. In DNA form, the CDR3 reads TGTGCCAGCAGCTTAGAGAGGCAGGGGATCGCCTCTGGAAACACCATATATTTT.

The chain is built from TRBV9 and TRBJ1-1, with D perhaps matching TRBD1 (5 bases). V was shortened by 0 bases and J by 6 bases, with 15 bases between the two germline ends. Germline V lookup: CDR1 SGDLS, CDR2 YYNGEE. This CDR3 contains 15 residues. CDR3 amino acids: CASSVVGTRVPEAFF. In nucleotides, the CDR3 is TGTGCCAGCAGCGTAGTCGGGACTAGGGTCCCTGAAGCTTTCTTT.

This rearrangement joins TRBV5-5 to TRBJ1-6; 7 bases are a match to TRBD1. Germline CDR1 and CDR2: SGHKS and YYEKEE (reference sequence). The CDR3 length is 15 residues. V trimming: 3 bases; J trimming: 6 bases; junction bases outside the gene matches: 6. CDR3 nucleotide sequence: TGTGCCAGCAGCTCGCCTGGGACAGTTAATTCACCCCTCCACTTT. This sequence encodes CASSSPGTVNSPLHF.

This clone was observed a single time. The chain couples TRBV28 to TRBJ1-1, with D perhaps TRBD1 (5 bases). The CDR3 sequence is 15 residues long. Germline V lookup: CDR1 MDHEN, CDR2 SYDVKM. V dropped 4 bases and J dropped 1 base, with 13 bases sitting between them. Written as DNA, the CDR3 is TGTGCCAGCAGTTCCCTCAGGGCCCCGAACACTGAAGCTTTCTTT. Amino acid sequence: CASSSLRAPNTEAFF.

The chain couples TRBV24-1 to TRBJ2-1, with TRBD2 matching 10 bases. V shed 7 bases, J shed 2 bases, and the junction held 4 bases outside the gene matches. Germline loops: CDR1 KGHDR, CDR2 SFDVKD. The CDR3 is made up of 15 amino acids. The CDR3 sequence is CATSPTSGAYNEQFF. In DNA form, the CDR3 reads TGTGCCACCAGCCCAACTAGCGGGGCCTACAATGAGCAGTTCTTC.

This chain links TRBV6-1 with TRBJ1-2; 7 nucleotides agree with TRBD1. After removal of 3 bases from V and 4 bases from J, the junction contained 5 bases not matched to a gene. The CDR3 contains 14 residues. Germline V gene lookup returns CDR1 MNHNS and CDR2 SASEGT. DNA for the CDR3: TGTGCCAGCAGTGACCGACAGGGCGGCTATGGCTACACCTTC. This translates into CASSDRQGGYGYTF.

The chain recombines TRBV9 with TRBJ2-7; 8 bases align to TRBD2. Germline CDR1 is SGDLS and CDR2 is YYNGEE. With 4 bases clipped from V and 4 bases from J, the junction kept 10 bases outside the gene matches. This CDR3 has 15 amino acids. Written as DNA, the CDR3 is TGTGCCAGCAGCAATAGCGGGACCCCGCTTTACGAGCAGTACTTC. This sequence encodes CASSNSGTPLYEQYF.

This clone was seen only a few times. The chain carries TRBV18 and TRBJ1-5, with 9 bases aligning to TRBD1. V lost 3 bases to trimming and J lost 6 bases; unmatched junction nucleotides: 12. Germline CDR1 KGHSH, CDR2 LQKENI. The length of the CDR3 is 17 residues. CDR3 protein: CASSPVGLTGGGQPQHF. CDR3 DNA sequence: TGTGCCAGCTCACCGGTGGGCCTTACAGGGGGCGGTCAGCCCCAGCATTTT.

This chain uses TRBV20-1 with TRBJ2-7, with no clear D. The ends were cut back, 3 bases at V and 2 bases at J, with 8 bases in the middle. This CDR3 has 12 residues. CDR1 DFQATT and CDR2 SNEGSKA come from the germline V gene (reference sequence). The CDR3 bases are TGCAGTGCTAGTCGTGGAGCCTACGAGCAGTACTTC. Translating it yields CSASRGAYEQYF.